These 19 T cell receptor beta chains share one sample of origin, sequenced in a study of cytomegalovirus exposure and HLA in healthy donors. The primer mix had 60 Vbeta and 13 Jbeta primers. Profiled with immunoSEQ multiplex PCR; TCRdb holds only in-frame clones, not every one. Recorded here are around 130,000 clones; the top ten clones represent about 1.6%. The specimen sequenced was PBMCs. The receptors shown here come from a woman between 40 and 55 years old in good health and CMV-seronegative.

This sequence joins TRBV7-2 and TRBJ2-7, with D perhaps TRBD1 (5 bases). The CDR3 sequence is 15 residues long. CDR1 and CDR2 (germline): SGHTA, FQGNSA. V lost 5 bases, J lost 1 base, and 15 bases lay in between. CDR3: CASSPGPIKSYEQYF. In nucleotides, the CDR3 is TGTGCCAGCAGCCCAGGGCCGATTAAGTCCTACGAGCAGTACTTC.

The DNA of the CDR3 is TGTGCCAGCAGCTTAACCACGGGTAGTGACTATAAAGAGACCCAGTACTTC. Translation: CASSLTTGSDYKETQYF. V and J are TRBV11-2 and TRBJ2-5; tentative D call: TRBD2 (5 bases). The V gene's germline CDR1 is SGHAT and CDR2 FQNNGV. The CDR3 has 17 amino acids. V lost 2 bases to trimming and J lost 3 bases, with 19 bases between them.

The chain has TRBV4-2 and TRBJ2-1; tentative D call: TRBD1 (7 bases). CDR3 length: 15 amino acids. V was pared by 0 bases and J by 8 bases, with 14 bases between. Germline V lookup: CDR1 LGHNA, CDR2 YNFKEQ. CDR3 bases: TGTGCCAGCAGCCAAGATCAGGGGGGTAGCGATGAGCAGTTCTTC. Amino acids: CASSQDQGGSDEQFF.

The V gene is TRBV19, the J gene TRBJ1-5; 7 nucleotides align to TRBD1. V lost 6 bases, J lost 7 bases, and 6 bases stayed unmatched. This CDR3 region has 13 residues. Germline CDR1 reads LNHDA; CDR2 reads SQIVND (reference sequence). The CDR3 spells CASSLDRAQPQHF. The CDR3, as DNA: TGTGCCAGTAGCCTAGACAGGGCCCAGCCCCAGCATTTT.

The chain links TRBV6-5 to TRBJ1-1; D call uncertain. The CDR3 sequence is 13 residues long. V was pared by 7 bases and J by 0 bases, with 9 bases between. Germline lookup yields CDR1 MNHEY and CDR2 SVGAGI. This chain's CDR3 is CASKIDLNTEAFF. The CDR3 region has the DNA TGTGCCAGCAAAATCGACTTGAACACTGAAGCTTTCTTT.

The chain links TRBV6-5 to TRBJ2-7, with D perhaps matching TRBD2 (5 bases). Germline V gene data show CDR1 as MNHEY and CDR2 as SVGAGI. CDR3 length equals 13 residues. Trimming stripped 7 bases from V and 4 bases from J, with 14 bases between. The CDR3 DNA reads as TGTGCCAGCACCGGAAGGTTAGCGTACGAGCAGTACTTC. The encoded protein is CASTGRLAYEQYF.

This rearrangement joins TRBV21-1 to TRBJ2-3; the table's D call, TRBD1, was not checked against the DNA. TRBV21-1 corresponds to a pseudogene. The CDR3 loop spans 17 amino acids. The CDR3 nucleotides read TGTGCCAGCAGCAAAGGTGGCAGGGGGATTAATGGAGATACGCAGTATTTT. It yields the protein CASSKGGRGINGDTQYF.

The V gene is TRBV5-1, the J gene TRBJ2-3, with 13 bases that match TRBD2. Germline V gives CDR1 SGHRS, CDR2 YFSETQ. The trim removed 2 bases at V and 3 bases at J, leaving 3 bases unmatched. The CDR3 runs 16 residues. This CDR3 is CASSFGTSGATDTQYF. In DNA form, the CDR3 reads TGCGCCAGCAGCTTTGGGACTAGCGGGGCGACAGATACGCAGTATTTT.

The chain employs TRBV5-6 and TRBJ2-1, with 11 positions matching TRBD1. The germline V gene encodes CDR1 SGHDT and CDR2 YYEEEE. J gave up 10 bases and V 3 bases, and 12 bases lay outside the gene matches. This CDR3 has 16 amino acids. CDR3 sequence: CASSSRGTGGLGEQFF. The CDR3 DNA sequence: TGTGCCAGCAGCTCGCGGGGGACAGGGGGGTTAGGGGAGCAGTTCTTC.

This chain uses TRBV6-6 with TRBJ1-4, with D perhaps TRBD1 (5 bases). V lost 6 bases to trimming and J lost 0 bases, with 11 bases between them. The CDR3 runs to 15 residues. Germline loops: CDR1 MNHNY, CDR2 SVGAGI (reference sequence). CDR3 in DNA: TGTGCCAGCAGGCAGGGCGGAACAACTAATGAAAAACTGTTTTTT. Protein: CASRQGGTTNEKLFF.

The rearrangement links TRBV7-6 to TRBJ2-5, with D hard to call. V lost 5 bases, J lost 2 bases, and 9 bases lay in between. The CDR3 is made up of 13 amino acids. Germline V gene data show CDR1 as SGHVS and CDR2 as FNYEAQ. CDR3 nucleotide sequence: TGTGCCAGCAGCCGACACTTACAAGAGACCCAGTACTTC. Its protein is CASSRHLQETQYF. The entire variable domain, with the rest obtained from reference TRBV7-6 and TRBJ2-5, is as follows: GAGVSQSPRYKVTKRGQDVALRCDPISGHVSLYWYRQALGQGPEFLTYFNYEAQQDKSGLPNDRFSAERPEGSISTLTIQRTEQRDSAMYRCASSRHLQETQYFGPGTRLLVL.

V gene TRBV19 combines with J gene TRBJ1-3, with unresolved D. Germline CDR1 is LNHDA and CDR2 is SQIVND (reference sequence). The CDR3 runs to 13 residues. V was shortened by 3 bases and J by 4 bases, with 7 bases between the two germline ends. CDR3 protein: CASSMSGGNTIYF. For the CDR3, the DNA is TGTGCCAGTAGTATGTCGGGAGGAAACACCATATATTTT.

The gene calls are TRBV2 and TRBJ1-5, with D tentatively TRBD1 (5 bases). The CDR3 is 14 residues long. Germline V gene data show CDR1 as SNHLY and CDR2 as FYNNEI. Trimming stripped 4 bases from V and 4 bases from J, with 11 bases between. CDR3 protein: CASSGRVPNQPQHF. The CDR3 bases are TGTGCCAGCAGTGGCAGGGTGCCAAATCAGCCCCAGCATTTT. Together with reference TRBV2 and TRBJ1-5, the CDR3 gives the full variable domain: EPEVTQTPSHQVTQMGQEVILRCVPISNHLYFYWYRQILGQKVEFLVSFYNNEISEKSEIFDDQFSVERPDGSNFTLKIRSTKLEDSAMYFCASSGRVPNQPQHFGDGTRLSIL.

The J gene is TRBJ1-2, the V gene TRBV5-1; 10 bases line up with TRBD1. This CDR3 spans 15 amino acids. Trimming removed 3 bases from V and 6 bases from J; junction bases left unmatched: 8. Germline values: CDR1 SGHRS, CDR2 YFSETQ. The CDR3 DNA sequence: TGCGCCAGCAGCTCAGACAGGGACAGGGGTGATGGCTACACCTTC. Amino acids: CASSSDRDRGDGYTF.

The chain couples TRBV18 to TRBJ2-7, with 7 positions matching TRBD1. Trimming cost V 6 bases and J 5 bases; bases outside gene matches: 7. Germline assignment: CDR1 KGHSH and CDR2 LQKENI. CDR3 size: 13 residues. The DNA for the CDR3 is TGTGCCAGCTCCCCGATGACAGGGAACGAGCAGTACGTC. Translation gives CASSPMTGNEQYV.

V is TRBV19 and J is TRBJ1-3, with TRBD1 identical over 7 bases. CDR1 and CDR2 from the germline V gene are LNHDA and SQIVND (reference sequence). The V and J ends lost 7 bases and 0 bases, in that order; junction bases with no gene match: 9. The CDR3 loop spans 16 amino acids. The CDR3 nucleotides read TGTGCCAGTAACTACTTTGGGACAGTCTCTGGAAACACCATATATTTT. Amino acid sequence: CASNYFGTVSGNTIYF.

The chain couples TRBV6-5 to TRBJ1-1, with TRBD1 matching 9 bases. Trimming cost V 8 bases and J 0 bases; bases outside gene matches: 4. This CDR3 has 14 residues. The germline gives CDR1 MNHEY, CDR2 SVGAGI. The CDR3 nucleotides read TGTGCCAGCGTTCGACAGGGGGTGAACACTGAAGCTTTCTTT. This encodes CASVRQGVNTEAFF.

The CDR3 here is CATSASQGQETQYF. The CDR3 DNA follows: TGTGCCACCAGCGCGTCCCAGGGTCAAGAGACCCAGTACTTC. V is TRBV15 and J is TRBJ2-5; maybe TRBD1 (5 bases). Trimming stripped 5 bases from V and 2 bases from J, with 12 bases between. From germline, CDR1 is LNHNV and CDR2 YYDKDF (reference sequence). The CDR3 consists of 14 residues.

The CDR3 DNA follows: TGTGCCAGCAGTGAAGGGGGGCGCCGAGATACGCAGTATTTT. Amino acids: CASSEGGRRDTQYF. The chain is built from TRBV6-1 and TRBJ2-3, with D perhaps TRBD1 (6 bases). In germline, CDR1 is MNHNS, CDR2 SASEGT. The CDR3 loop spans 14 amino acids. V was clipped by 1 base and J by 5 bases, with 10 bases between them.